This note documents a single TCR beta chain sequence. The antigen is undetermined. The sample carries other DNA sequences with the same CDR3. These data originate in a study of shared clonotypes between healthy human individuals. CDR1 MGHRA and CDR2 YSYEKL come from the germline V gene. The J segment lost 0 bases and the V segment lost 1 base, leaving 4 bases of the junction unmatched. The CDR3 runs 16 residues. Assay: immunoSEQ multiplex PCR; the TCRdb copy retains only in-frame clones and omits some. The table lists some 1 million clones, around 74% of them singletons, with 1.4% in the top ten. Each donor was a Caucasian adult residing in Nashville, Tennessee. Study-wide findings and caveats: Estimated richness was generally greater in naive than memory subsets.

The sequenced material came from memory CD4+ T cells sorted from blood. Stated subset: CD45RA-negative fraction. The chain is built from TRBV4-1 and TRBJ2-7, with 9 positions matching TRBD1. This TCR was recovered from a man aged 18 to 30 in good health. The CDR3 region is CASSQVPGQGSYEQYF. The CDR3 DNA reads as TGCGCCAGCAGCCAAGTCCCGGGACAGGGCTCCTACGAGCAGTACTTC.